The 27 T cell receptor beta chains below come from one sample, sequenced in a study of blood T cell repertoires in COVID-19. Only in-frame clones appear in the TCRdb table, and some are missing; sequencing was by immunoSEQ multiplex PCR. The sample holds 200,000 to 250,000 clones, about nine tenths seen once. The sequenced sample consisted of peripheral blood. These receptors were collected from a woman under 40 with COVID-19, enrolled during active disease.

The chain has TRBV11-2 and TRBJ2-7; tentatively, D is TRBD2 (5 bases). Trimming took 0 bases from V and 1 from J, leaving 7 bases between them. Germline lookup yields CDR1 SGHAT and CDR2 FQNNGV. This CDR3 spans 14 amino acids. The CDR3 nucleotides are TGTGCCAGCAGCTTAGATGAGGGTTCCTACGAGCAGTACGTC. Its translation: CASSLDEGSYEQYV.

The chain uses TRBV19 and TRBJ2-3; a weak D match, TRBD2 (6 bases). V lost 7 bases and J lost 3, with 14 bases in between. The germline gives CDR1 LNHDA, CDR2 SQIVND (reference sequence). This CDR3 is 14 amino acids long. Here the CDR3 reads CASNSGGGTDTQYF. CDR3 DNA: TGTGCCAGTAATAGCGGAGGCGGGACAGATACGCAGTATTTT.

This chain connects TRBV25-1 to TRBJ2-7; unclear D gene. Deletions cut 6 bases from V and 7 bases from J, with 19 bases between. The CDR3 covers 14 residues. Germline CDR1 is MGHDK and CDR2 is SYGVNS. This CDR3 is CASRRSDGAKEQYF. CDR3 in DNA: TGTGCCAGCAGGCGGTCAGACGGTGCAAAAGAGCAGTACTTC.

J is TRBJ2-7 and V is TRBV23-1; D might be TRBD2 (5 bases). Being an ORF, TRBV23-1 has a function that is uncertain. V was shortened by 4 bases and J by 5 bases, with 18 bases between the two germline ends. The CDR3 has 15 residues. CDR3 DNA: TGCGCCAGCAGTCGACGGTGGGTAGGACTCGACGAGCAGTACTTC. Residues: CASSRRWVGLDEQYF.

The chain carries TRBV6-5 and TRBJ1-2; TRBD1 matches at 9 bases. This CDR3 comprises 14 residues. After removal of 4 bases from V and 11 bases from J, the junction contained 11 bases not matched to a gene. The germline CDR1 and CDR2 sequences are MNHEY and SVGAGI. The CDR3 DNA follows: TGTGCCAGCAGTTCACCGGGACAGGGTACGGAGTACACCTTC. Its translation is CASSSPGQGTEYTF.

The chain uses TRBV6-6 and TRBJ1-5, with 10 positions matching TRBD1. In germline, CDR1 is MNHNY, CDR2 SVGAGI (reference sequence). The V gene end was trimmed by 5 bases and the J gene end by 7 bases; junction bases not matched to a gene: 5. The CDR3 totals 14 residues. CDR3: CASSPGQGLQPQHF. CDR3 bases: TGTGCCAGCAGTCCGGGACAGGGGTTGCAGCCCCAGCATTTT.

V gene TRBV6-6 combines with J gene TRBJ1-6; D unclear. The length of the CDR3 is 16 residues. Germline CDR1 is MNHNY and CDR2 is SVGAGI (reference sequence). V was shortened by 0 bases and J by 2 bases, with 8 bases between the two germline ends. In DNA form, the CDR3 reads TGTGCCAGCAGTTACTCGCGGGGTCCCTATAATTCACCCCTCCACTTT. Its translation: CASSYSRGPYNSPLHF.

The chain carries TRBV4-3 and TRBJ1-1; 8 positions agree with TRBD1. Germline V CDR1 and CDR2: LGHNA, YSLEER. With 0 bases clipped from V and 1 base from J, the junction kept 1 base outside the gene matches. This CDR3 has 15 amino acids. In DNA form, the CDR3 reads TGCGCCAGCAGCCAAGACAGGGGGCGGAACACTGAAGCTTTCTTT. Its translation: CASSQDRGRNTEAFF.

This clone was found a few times. The chain employs TRBV10-1 and TRBJ2-2; no definite D call. There are 13 residues in the CDR3. Germline V gene data show CDR1 as WNHNN and CDR2 as SYGVQD (reference sequence). Between the trimmed V and J ends, which lost 6 bases and 6 bases, there was a span of 11 bases. This chain's CDR3 is CASRDDLSGELFF. In DNA form, the CDR3 reads TGCGCCAGCAGGGATGACTTGTCCGGGGAGCTGTTTTTT.

The chain is built from TRBV4-2 and TRBJ1-4, with D possibly matching TRBD1 (6 bases). Germline V CDR1 and CDR2: LGHNA, YNFKEQ. The V and J ends lost 3 bases and 3 bases respectively, with 11 bases between them. The CDR3 totals 15 residues. DNA for the CDR3: TGTGCCAGCAGCCAGATATGGACAGCTAATGAAAAACTGTTTTTT. It codes for CASSQIWTANEKLFF.

The chain employs TRBV6-5 and TRBJ2-1; D perhaps matches TRBD1 (6 bases). V was shortened by 10 bases and J by 0 bases, with 13 bases between the two germline ends. CDR3 length equals 14 residues. Looked up from germline, CDR1 is MNHEY and CDR2 is SVGAGI. Here the CDR3 reads CATLQGSSYNEQFF. For the CDR3, the DNA is TGTGCCACCTTGCAGGGGAGCTCCTACAATGAGCAGTTCTTC.

This chain connects TRBV19 to TRBJ2-5; D perhaps matches TRBD1 (5 bases). The V and J ends lost 3 bases and 2 bases respectively, with 16 bases between them. This CDR3 comprises 16 residues. Germline lookup yields CDR1 LNHDA and CDR2 SQIVND (reference sequence). CDR3 region: CASSMVTGRTQETQYF. CDR3 bases: TGTGCCAGTAGTATGGTCACAGGCCGAACTCAAGAGACCCAGTACTTC.

The V call is TRBV7-8, the J call TRBJ1-2; D remains unclear. CDR1 and CDR2 (germline): SGHVS, FQNEAQ. Trimming took 2 bases from V and 5 from J, leaving 12 bases between them. This CDR3 comprises 14 residues. CDR3 protein: CASSLKGAGYGYTF. Written as DNA, the CDR3 is TGTGCCAGCAGCTTAAAGGGAGCGGGGTATGGCTACACCTTC.

This chain uses TRBV11-1 with TRBJ1-1; a possible D gene is TRBD1 (5 bases). Germline V gene sequence: CDR1 SGHAT, CDR2 FQDESV (reference sequence). There are 16 residues in the CDR3. Deletions cut 5 bases from V and 5 bases from J, with 21 bases between. CDR3 loop: CASSPSRGGERTEAFF. For the CDR3, the DNA is TGTGCCAGCAGCCCCTCTCGTGGAGGGGAGAGGACTGAAGCTTTCTTT.

This rearrangement joins TRBV10-3 to TRBJ2-3; 14 positions agree with TRBD2. The CDR3 spans 17 residues. Germline CDR1 and CDR2: ENHRY and SYGVKD. With 6 bases clipped from V and 4 bases from J, the junction kept 9 bases outside the gene matches. CDR3 sequence (DNA): TGTGCCATCAGGGGGACTAGCGGGAGAAGAGGAGCAGATACGCAGTATTTT. It yields the protein CAIRGTSGRRGADTQYF.

V is TRBV11-2 and J is TRBJ1-4; 7 bases agree with TRBD1. V lost 1 base, J lost 5 bases, and 4 bases stayed unmatched. The germline V gene has CDR1 SGHAT and CDR2 FQNNGV. This CDR3 has 15 residues. CDR3 DNA: TGTGCCAGCAGCTTAGCGGGCAGGGGGAATGAAAAACTGTTTTTT. It translates to CASSLAGRGNEKLFF.

The chain combines TRBV9 with TRBJ1-1; a possible D gene is TRBD1 (5 bases). This CDR3 has 15 residues. The ends were cut back, 4 bases at V and 1 base at J, with 14 bases in the middle. Germline CDR1 reads SGDLS; CDR2 reads YYNGEE. The CDR3 bases are TGTGCCAGCAGCTCCAGGGTATTTGGGAACACTGAAGCTTTCTTT. It yields the protein CASSSRVFGNTEAFF.

The chain is built from TRBV6-5 and TRBJ2-7, with a possible D match to TRBD1 (6 bases). Germline CDR1 reads MNHEY; CDR2 reads SVGAGI. Trimming shortened V by 6 bases and J by 6 bases, and 12 bases separated the two germline ends. The CDR3 spans 12 residues. CDR3 loop: CASRTQGTEQYF. The CDR3 nucleotides are TGTGCCAGCAGGACACAGGGTACCGAGCAGTACTTC.

The CDR3 loop is CASSGARYYEQYF. CDR3 nucleotides: TGTGCCAGCAGCGGGGCACGGTACTACGAGCAGTACTTC. V is TRBV11-2 and J is TRBJ2-7; perhaps TRBD1 as D (5 bases). Germline assignment: CDR1 SGHAT and CDR2 FQNNGV. The CDR3 sequence is 13 residues long. The V gene lost 5 bases and the J gene lost 3 bases, with 11 bases spanning the gap.

This clone appeared once. CDR3 loop: CASSRDRAGTDTQYF. For the CDR3, the DNA is TGTGCCAGCTCAAGAGACAGGGCCGGCACAGATACGCAGTATTTT. The rearrangement links TRBV18 to TRBJ2-3, with 7 bases aligning to TRBD1. Germline lookup yields CDR1 KGHSH and CDR2 LQKENI. V lost 5 bases, J lost 1 base, and 6 bases stayed unmatched. CDR3 size: 15 residues.

This clone was seen a few times. The chain couples TRBV5-4 to TRBJ1-2; perhaps TRBD1 as D (6 bases). Germline values: CDR1 SGHNT, CDR2 YYREEE (reference sequence). Trimming cost V 4 bases and J 3 bases, with 19 bases left between them. CDR3 length: 16 amino acids. The CDR3 protein is CASSPGTGSIYYGYTF. In nucleotides, the CDR3 is TGTGCCAGCAGCCCCGGCACAGGGTCAATCTACTATGGCTACACCTTC.

The chain has TRBV5-5 and TRBJ1-4; D uncertain. Germline-derived CDR1 and CDR2 are SGHKS and YYEKEE (reference sequence). The CDR3 runs 12 residues. Deletions cut 4 bases from V and 8 bases from J, with 9 bases between. The CDR3 nucleotides are TGTGCCAGCAGCCCCGGGAGGGAAAAACTGTTTTTT. Its protein is CASSPGREKLFF.

The V call is TRBV24-1, the J call TRBJ2-1; D remains ambiguous. Germline assignment: CDR1 KGHDR and CDR2 SFDVKD. The CDR3 extends over 16 amino acids. V was clipped by 2 bases and J by 0 bases, with 10 bases between them. The CDR3 coding sequence is TGTGCCACCAGTGATTCCCACTTTAGCTCCTACAATGAGCAGTTCTTC. Translating it yields CATSDSHFSSYNEQFF.

V and J are TRBV19 and TRBJ1-4; D is uncertain. The CDR3 loop spans 12 amino acids. The germline V gene encodes CDR1 LNHDA and CDR2 SQIVND (reference sequence). The V end was cut by 6 bases, the J end by 6 bases, with 8 bases between. Here the CDR3 reads CASSSLDEKLFF. The CDR3 nucleotides are TGTGCCAGTAGCTCCCTCGATGAAAAACTGTTTTTT. The full variable domain, in which reference TRBV19 and TRBJ1-4 provide the parts outside the CDR3, is DGGITQSPKYLFRKEGQNVTLSCEQNLNHDAMYWYRQDPGQGLRLIYYSQIVNDFQKGDIAEGYSVSREKKESFPLTVTSAQKNPTAFYLCASSSLDEKLFFGSGTQLSVL.

The V and J genes are TRBV25-1 and TRBJ1-3, with TRBD1 as a possible D gene (5 bases). The V end was cut by 3 bases, the J end by 4 bases, with 22 bases between. Germline V gene data show CDR1 as MGHDK and CDR2 as SYGVNS. The CDR3 has 18 amino acids. The chain's CDR3 is CASSDFRGWGKKGNTIYF. CDR3 nucleotide sequence: TGTGCCAGCAGTGATTTCCGGGGGTGGGGTAAGAAGGGAAACACCATATATTTT.

The chain couples TRBV6-4 to TRBJ2-1; D possibly corresponds to TRBD1 (7 bases). Trimming took off 2 bases at V and 7 bases at J, with 9 bases between the two ends. This CDR3 has 13 residues. Germline V lookup: CDR1 MRHNA, CDR2 SNTAGT. In DNA, the CDR3 is TGTGCCAGCAGTGACCAGGGGGGAAATGAGCAGTTCTTC. It translates to CASSDQGGNEQFF.

The chain joins TRBV24-1 to TRBJ2-5; no firm D call. Trimming pared 3 bases from V and 0 bases from J, leaving 7 bases between. The CDR3 sequence is 14 residues long. The germline gives CDR1 KGHDR, CDR2 SFDVKD. The CDR3 reads CATSDPGHQETQYF. The CDR3 DNA reads as TGTGCCACCAGTGATCCAGGCCACCAAGAGACCCAGTACTTC.